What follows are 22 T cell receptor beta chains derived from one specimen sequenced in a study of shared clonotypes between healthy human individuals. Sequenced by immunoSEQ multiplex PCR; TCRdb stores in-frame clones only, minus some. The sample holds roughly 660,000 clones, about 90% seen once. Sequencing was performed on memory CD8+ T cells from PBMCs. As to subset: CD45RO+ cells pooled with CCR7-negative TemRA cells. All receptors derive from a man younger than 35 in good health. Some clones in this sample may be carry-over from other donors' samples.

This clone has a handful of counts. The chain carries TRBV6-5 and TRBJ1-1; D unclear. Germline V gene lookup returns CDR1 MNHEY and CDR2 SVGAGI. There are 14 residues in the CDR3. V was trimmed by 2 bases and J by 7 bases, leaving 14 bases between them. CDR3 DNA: TGTGCCAGCAGTTACGGTGGAAGACACAATGAAGCTTTCTTT. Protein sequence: CASSYGGRHNEAFF.

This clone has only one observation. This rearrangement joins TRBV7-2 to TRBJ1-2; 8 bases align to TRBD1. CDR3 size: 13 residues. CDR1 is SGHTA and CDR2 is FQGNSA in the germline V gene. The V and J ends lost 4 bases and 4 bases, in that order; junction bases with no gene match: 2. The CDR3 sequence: CASSYGTGYGYTF. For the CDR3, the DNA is TGTGCCAGCAGCTATGGGACAGGCTATGGCTACACCTTC. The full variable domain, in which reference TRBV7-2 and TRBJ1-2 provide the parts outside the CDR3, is GAGVSQSPSNKVTEKGKDVELRCDPISGHTALYWYRQSLGQGLEFLIYFQGNSAPDKSGLPSDRFSAERTGGSVSTLTIQRTQQEDSAVYLCASSYGTGYGYTFGSGTRLTVV.

The CDR3: CASSFDRAGAFF. CDR3 coding DNA: TGTGCCAGCAGTTTCGACAGGGCGGGAGCTTTCTTT. V is TRBV7-9 and J is TRBJ1-1; 7 bases map to TRBD1. There are 12 residues in the CDR3. Germline CDR1 and CDR2: SEHNR and FQNEAQ (reference sequence). V lost 6 bases, J lost 10 bases, and 8 bases stayed unmatched.

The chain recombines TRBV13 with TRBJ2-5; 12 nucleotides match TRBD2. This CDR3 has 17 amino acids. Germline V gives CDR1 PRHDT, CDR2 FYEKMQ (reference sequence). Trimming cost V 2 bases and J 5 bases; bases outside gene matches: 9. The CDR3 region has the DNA TGTGCCAGCAGCTTATGGGGCCTAGCGGGAGGGAAGGAGACCCAGTACTTC. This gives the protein CASSLWGLAGGKETQYF.

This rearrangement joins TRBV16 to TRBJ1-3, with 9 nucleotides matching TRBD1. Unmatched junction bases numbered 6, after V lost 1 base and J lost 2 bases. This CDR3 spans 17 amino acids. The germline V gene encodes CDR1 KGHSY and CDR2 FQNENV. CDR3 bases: TGTGCCAGCAGCCAATACGCGGGACAGGGTACTGGAAACACCATATATTTT. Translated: CASSQYAGQGTGNTIYF.

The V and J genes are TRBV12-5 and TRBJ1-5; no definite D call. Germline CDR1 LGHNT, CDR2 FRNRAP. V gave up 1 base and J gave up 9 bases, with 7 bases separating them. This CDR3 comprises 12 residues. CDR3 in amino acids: CASGLGGGPQHF. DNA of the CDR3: TGTGCTAGTGGTTTGGGGGGAGGGCCCCAGCATTTT.

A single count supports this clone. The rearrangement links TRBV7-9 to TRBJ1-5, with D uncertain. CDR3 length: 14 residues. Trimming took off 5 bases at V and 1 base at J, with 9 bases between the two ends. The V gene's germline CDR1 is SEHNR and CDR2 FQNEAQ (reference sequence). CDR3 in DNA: TGTGCCAGCAGCACCATCTACAGCAATCAGCCCCAGCATTTT. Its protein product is CASSTIYSNQPQHF.

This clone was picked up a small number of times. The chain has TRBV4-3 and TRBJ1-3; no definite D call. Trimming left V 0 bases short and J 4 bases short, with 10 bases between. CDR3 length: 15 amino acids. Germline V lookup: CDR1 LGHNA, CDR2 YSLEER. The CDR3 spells CASSQDLGLGNTIYF. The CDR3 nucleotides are TGCGCCAGCAGCCAAGATTTGGGGTTGGGAAACACCATATATTTT.

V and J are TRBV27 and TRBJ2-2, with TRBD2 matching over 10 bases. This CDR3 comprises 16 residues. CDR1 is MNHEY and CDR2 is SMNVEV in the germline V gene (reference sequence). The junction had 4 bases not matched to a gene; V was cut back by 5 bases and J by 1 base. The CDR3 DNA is TGTGCCAGCAGTCACTTAGCGGGAGGGAACACCGGGGAGCTGTTTTTT. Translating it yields CASSHLAGGNTGELFF.

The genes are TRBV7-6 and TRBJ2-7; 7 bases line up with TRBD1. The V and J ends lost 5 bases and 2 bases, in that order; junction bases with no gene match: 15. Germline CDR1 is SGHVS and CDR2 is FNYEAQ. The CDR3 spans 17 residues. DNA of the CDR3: TGTGCCAGCAGCCAAAGCGTCACGGGACAGTCTACCTACGAGCAGTACTTC. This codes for CASSQSVTGQSTYEQYF. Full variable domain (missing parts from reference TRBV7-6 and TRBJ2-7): GAGVSQSPRYKVTKRGQDVALRCDPISGHVSLYWYRQALGQGPEFLTYFNYEAQQDKSGLPNDRFSAERPEGSISTLTIQRTEQRDSAMYRCASSQSVTGQSTYEQYFGPGTRLTVT.

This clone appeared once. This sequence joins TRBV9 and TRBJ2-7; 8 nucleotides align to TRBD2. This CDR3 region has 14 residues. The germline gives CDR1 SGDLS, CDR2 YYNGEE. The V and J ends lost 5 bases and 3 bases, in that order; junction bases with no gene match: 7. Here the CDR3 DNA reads TGTGCCAGCAGTCTGAAGGGACTAGACTACGAGCAGTACTTC. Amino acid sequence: CASSLKGLDYEQYF. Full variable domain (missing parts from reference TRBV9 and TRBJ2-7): DSGVTQTPKHLITATGQRVTLRCSPRSGDLSVYWYQQSLDQGLQFLIQYYNGEERAKGNILERFSAQQFPDLHSELNLSSLELGDSALYFCASSLKGLDYEQYFGPGTRLTVT.

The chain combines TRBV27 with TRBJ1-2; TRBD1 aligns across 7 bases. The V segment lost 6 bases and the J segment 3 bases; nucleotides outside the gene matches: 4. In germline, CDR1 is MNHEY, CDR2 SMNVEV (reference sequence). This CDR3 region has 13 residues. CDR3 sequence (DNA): TGTGCCAGCAGGCCTACAGGGGACTATGGCTACACCTTC. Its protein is CASRPTGDYGYTF.

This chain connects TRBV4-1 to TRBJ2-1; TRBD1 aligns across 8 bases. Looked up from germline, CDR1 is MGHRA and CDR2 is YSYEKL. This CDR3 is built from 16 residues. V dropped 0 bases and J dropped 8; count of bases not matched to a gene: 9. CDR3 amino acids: CASSQDRGRGHDEQFF. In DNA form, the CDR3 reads TGCGCCAGCAGCCAAGATAGGGGCAGGGGGCATGATGAGCAGTTCTTC.

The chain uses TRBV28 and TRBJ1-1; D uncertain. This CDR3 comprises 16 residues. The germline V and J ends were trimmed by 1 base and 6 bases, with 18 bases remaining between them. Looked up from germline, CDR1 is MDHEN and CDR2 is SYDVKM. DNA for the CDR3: TGTGCCAGCAGTTTATCCGGTCGGTTTTACCGCCCTGAAGCTTTCTTT. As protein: CASSLSGRFYRPEAFF.

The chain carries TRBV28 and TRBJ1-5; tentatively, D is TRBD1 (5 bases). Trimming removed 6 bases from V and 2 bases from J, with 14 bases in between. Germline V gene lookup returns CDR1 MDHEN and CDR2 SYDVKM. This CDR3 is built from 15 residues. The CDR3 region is CASRARVSGNQPQHF. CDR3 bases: TGTGCCAGCAGGGCCAGGGTTTCGGGCAATCAGCCCCAGCATTTT.

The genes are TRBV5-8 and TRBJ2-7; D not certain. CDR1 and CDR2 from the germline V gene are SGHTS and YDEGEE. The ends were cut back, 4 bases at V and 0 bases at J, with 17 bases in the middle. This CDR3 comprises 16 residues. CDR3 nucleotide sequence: TGTGCCAGCAGCCAACCACTCCCTACTGCCTCCTACGAGCAGTACTTC. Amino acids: CASSQPLPTASYEQYF.

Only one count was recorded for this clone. CDR3 residues: CASSLFSSYEQYF. The DNA of the CDR3 is TGTGCCAGCAGTTTGTTCAGCTCCTACGAGCAGTACTTC. The V call is TRBV6-5, the J call TRBJ2-7, with D uncertain. Germline CDR1 reads MNHEY; CDR2 reads SVGAGI. The V end lost 4 bases, the J end lost 0 bases, and 7 bases lay between the germline ends. The CDR3 totals 13 residues.

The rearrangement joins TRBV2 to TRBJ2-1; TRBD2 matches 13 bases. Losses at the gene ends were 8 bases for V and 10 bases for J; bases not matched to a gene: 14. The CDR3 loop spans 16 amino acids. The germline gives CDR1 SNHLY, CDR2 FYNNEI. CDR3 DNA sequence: TGTGCCAGCGTAGGGCTCGCGGGACTAGCGGGAAACGAGCAGTTCTTC. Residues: CASVGLAGLAGNEQFF.

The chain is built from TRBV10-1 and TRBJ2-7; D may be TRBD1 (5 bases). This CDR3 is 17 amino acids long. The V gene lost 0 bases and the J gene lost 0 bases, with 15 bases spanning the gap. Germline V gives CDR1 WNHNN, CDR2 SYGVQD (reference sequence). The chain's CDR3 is CASSESISTESSYEQYF. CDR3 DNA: TGCGCCAGCAGTGAGTCGATTTCGACAGAGAGCTCCTACGAGCAGTACTTC.

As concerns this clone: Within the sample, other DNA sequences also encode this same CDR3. CDR3 sequence (DNA): TGCGCCAGCAGCTTGGGTCAGCGGAACACTGAAGCTTTCTTT. Translating it yields CASSLGQRNTEAFF. This sequence joins TRBV5-1 and TRBJ1-1; D uncertain. Germline V gives CDR1 SGHRS, CDR2 YFSETQ. Trimming stripped 0 bases from V and 1 base from J, with 7 bases between. The CDR3 is 14 amino acids.

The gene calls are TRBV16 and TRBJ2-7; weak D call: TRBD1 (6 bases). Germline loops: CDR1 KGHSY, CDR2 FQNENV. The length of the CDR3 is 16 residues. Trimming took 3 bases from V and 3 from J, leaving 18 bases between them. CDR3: CASSQLTRGTIYEQYF. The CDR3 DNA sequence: TGTGCCAGCAGCCAGCTGACAAGGGGGACCATCTACGAGCAGTACTTC.

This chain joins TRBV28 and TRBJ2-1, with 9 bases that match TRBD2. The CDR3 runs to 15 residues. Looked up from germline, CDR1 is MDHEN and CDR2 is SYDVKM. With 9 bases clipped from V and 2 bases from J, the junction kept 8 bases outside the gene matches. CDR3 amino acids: CASCLAGEPYNEQFF. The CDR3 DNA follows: TGTGCCAGTTGCTTAGCGGGAGAGCCCTACAATGAGCAGTTCTTC.